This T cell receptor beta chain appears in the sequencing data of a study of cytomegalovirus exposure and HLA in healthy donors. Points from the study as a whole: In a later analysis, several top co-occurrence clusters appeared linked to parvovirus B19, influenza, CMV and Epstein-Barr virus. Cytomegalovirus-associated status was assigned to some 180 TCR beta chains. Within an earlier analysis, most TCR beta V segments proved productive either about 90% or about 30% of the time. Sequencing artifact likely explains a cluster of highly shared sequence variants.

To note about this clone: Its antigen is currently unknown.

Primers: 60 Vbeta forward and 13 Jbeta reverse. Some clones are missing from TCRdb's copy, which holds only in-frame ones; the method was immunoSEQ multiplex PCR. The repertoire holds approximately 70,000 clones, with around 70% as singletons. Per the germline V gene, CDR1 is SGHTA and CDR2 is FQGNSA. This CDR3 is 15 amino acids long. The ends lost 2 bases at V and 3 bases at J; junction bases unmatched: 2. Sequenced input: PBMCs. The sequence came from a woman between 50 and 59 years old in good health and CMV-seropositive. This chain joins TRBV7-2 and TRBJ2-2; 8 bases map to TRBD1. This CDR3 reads CASSLMGQDTGELFF. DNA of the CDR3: TGTGCCAGCAGCTTAATGGGACAGGACACCGGGGAGCTGTTTTTT.